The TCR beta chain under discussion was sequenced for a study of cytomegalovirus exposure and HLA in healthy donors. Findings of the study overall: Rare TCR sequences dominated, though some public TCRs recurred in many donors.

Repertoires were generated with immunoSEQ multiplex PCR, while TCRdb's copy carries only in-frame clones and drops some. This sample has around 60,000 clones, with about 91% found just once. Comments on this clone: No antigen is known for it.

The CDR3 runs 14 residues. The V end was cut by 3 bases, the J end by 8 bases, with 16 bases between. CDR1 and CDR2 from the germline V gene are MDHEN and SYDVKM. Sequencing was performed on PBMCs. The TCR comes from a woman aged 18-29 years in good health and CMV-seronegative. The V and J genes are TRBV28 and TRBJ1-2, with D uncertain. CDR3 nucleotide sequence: TGTGCCAGCAGTTTTGTTTTGGTAGTCCGGGGCTACACCTTC. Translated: CASSFVLVVRGYTF.